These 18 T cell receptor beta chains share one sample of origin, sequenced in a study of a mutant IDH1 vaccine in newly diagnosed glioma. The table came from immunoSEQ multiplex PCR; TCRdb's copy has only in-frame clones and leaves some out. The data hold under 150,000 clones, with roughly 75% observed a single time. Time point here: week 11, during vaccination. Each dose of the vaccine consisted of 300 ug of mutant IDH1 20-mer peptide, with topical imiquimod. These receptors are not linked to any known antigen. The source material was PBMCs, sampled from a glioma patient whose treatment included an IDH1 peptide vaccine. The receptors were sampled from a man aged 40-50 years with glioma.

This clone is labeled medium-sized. Written as DNA, the CDR3 is TGTGCCAGCAGTATGACACAAGCGGGTGAAAAACTGTTTTTT. Translating it yields CASSMTQAGEKLFF. This chain uses TRBV6-5 with TRBJ1-4; D gene uncertain. This CDR3 is 14 amino acids long. The germline V and J ends were trimmed by 5 bases and 7 bases, with 14 bases remaining between them. The V gene's germline CDR1 is MNHEY and CDR2 SVGAGI.

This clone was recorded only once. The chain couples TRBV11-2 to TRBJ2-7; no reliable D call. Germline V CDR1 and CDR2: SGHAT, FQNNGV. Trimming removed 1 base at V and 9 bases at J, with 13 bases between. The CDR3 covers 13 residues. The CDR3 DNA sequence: TGTGCCAGCAGCTTAGGGGAAAGACGCGCGCAGTACTTC. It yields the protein CASSLGERRAQYF.

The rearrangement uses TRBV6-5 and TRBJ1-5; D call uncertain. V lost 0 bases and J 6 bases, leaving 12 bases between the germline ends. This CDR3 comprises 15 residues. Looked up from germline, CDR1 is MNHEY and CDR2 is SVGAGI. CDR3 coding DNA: TGTGCCAGCAGTTACTCGTGGGGTGTTGGTCAGCCCCAGCATTTT. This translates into CASSYSWGVGQPQHF.

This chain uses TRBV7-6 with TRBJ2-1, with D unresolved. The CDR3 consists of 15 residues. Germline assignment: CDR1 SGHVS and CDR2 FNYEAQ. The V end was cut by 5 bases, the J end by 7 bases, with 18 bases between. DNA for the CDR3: TGTGCCAGCAGCAAGAGCAATGGCCCCGTGAATGAGCAGTTCTTC. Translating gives CASSKSNGPVNEQFF.

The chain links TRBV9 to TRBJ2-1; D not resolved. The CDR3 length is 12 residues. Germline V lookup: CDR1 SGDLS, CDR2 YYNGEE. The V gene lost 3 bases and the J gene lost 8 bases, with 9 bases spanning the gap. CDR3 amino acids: CASSARLHEQFF. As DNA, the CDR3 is TGTGCCAGCAGCGCCCGTCTACATGAGCAGTTCTTC.

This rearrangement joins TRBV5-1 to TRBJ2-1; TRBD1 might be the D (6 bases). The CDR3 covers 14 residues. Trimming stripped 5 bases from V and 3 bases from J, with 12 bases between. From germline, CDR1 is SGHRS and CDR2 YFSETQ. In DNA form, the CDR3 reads TGCGCCAGCAGTCGAGACAGGCTCTACAATGAGCAGTTCTTC. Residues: CASSRDRLYNEQFF.

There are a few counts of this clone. CDR3 nucleotides: TGTGCCAGCAGCCCCACAGGGGGTCAAAATCAGCCCCAGCATTTT. Translating gives CASSPTGGQNQPQHF. V usage is TRBV28 and J usage is TRBJ1-5; 8 positions agree with TRBD1. Per germline, CDR1 MDHEN and CDR2 SYDVKM. V gave up 6 bases and J gave up 4 bases; unmatched junction bases: 8. This CDR3 is built from 15 residues.

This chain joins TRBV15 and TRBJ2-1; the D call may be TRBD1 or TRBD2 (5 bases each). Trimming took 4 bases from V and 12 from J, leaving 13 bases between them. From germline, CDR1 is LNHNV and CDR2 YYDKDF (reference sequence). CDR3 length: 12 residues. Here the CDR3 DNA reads TGTGCCACCAGCAACTTGAGGGGACGGCAGTTCTTC. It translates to CATSNLRGRQFF.

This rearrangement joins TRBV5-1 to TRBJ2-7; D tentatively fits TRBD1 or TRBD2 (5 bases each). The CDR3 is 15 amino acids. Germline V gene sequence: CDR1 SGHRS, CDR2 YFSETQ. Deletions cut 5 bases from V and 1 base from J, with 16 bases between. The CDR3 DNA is TGCGCCAGCAGGACCCTAGGTGGGGGATCCTACGAGCAGTACTTC. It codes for CASRTLGGGSYEQYF.

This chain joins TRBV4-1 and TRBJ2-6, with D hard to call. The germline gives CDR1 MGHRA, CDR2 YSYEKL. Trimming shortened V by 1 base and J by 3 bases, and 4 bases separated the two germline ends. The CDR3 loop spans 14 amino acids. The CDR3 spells CASSQAFGANVLTF. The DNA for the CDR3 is TGCGCCAGCAGCCAAGCTTTTGGGGCCAACGTCCTGACTTTC.

The CDR3 loop is CASSVASSYEQYF. The CDR3 DNA follows: TGTGCCAGCAGCGTCGCTAGCTCCTACGAGCAGTACTTC. The V call is TRBV9, the J call TRBJ2-5, with unresolved D. The J call may be incorrect, as the DNA end agrees better with TRBJ2-7. The CDR3 is made up of 13 amino acids. Germline CDR1 SGDLS, CDR2 YYNGEE.

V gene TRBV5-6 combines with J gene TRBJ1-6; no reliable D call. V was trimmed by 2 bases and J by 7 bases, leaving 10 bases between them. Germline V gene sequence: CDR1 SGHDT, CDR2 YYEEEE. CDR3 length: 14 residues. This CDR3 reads CASSFLRPNSPLHF. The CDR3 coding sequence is TGTGCCAGCAGCTTTCTTAGACCAAATTCACCCCTCCACTTT.

Written as DNA, the CDR3 is TGTGCCAGTAGTCCGCTGGGTATGTCCCTCACAGATACGCAGTATTTT. It yields the protein CASSPLGMSLTDTQYF. The rearrangement joins TRBV19 to TRBJ2-3, with D hard to call. Deletions cut 5 bases from V and 2 bases from J, with 17 bases between. This CDR3 has 16 amino acids. Germline loops: CDR1 LNHDA, CDR2 SQIVND (reference sequence).

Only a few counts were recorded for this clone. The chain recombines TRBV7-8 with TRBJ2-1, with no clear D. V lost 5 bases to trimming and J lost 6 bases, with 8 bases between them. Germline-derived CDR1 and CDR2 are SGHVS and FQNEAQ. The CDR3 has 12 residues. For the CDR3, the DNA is TGTGCCAGCAGCCCAAACTCCAATGAGCAGTTCTTC. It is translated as CASSPNSNEQFF.

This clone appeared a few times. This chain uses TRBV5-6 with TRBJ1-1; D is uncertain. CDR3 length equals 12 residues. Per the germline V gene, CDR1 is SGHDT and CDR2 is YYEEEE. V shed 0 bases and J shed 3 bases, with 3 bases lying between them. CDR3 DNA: TGTGCCAGCAGCTTGGCGCACACTGAAGCTTTCTTT. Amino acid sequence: CASSLAHTEAFF.

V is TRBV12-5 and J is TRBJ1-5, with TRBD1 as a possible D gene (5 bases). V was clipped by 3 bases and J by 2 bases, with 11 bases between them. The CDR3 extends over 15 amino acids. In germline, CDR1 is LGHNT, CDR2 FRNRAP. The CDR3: CASGLFGAGNQPQHF. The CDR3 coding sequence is TGTGCTAGTGGTTTATTTGGGGCAGGCAATCAGCCCCAGCATTTT.

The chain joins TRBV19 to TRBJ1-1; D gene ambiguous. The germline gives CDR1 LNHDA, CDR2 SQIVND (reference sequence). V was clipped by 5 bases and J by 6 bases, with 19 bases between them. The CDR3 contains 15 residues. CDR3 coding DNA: TGTGCCAGTAGTGCTGGCGGCGCCCTGATGGCTGAAGCTTTCTTT. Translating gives CASSAGGALMAEAFF.

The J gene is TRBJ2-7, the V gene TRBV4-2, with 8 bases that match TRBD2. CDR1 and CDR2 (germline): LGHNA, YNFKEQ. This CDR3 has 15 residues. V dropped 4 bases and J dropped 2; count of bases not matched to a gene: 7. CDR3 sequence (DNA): TGTGCCAGCAGCCCGATAGGGACTAGTCCCTACGAGCAGTACTTC. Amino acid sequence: CASSPIGTSPYEQYF.